This TCR beta chain came from a study of T cell repertoires in cytomegalovirus infection. One entry per CDR3 protein, called by TCRdb with MiXCR from the reads. The sample records 200,000 to 250,000 distinct CDR3 sequences, approximately 24% being singletons. This CDR3 is built from 14 residues. V was pared by 2 bases and J by 7 bases, with 12 bases between. The V gene's germline CDR1 is MNHEY and CDR2 SVGEGT. This clonotype was seen more than once but under ten times. This clonotype originated in a human donor in good health (CMV status not recorded). Some clones in this sample may be carry-over from other donors' samples. The rearrangement joins TRBV6-2 or TRBV6-3 to TRBJ2-1; D might be TRBD2 (6 bases). Material: CD8+ T cells from PBMCs. The CDR3 DNA reads as TGTGCCAGCAGTTACGAGGGCCGGGGGAATGAGCAGTTCTTC. This translates into CASSYEGRGNEQFF.